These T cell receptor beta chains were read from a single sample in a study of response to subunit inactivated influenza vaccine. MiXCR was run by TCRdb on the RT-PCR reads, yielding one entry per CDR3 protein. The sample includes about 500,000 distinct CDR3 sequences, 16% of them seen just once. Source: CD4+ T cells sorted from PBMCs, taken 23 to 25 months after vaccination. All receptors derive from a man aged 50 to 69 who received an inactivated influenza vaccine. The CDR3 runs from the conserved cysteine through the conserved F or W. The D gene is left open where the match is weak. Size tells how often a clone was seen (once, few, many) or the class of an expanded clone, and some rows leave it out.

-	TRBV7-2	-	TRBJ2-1	CASSPQRAPNEQFF	TGTGCCAGCAGCCCTCAGAGGGCACCCAATGAGCAGTTCTTC
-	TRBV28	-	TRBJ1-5	CASSFGGALYSNQPQHF	TGTGCCAGCAGTTTTGGCGGGGCTTTATATAGCAATCAGCCCCAGCATTTT
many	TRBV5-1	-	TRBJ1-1	CASSVDTSNTEAFF	TGCGCCAGCAGCGTGGACACATCCAACACTGAAGCTTTCTTT
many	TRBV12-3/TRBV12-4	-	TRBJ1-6	CASRKDSSYSPLHF	TGTGCCAGCAGGAAGGACAGCAGTTATTCACCCCTCCACTTT
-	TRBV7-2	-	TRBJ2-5	CASSSYNSETQYF	TGTGCCAGCAGCAGCTACAACTCGGAGACCCAGTACTTC
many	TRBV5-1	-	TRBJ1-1	CASSLYRGGTEAFF	TGCGCCAGCAGCTTGTATAGGGGCGGCACTGAAGCTTTCTTT
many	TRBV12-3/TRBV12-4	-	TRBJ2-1	CASSTWGNEQFF	TGTGCCAGCAGCACCTGGGGCAATGAGCAGTTCTTC
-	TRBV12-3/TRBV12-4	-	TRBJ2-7	CASSFFRVSEQYF	TGTGCCAGCAGTTTCTTCAGGGTTAGCGAGCAGTACTTC
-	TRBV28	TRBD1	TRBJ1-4	CASSPHTGGEEKLFF	TGTGCCAGCAGTCCACACACAGGGGGCGAAGAAAAACTGTTTTTT
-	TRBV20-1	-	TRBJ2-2	CSARSGGATGELFF	TGCAGTGCTAGGTCCGGGGGAGCTACCGGGGAGCTGTTTTTT
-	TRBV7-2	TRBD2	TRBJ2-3	CASSLVSLAGSGTQYF	TGTGCCAGCAGCTTAGTCTCCCTAGCGGGGAGCGGTACGCAGTATTTC
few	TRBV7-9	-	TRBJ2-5	CASTPPPHETQYF	TGTGCCAGCACCCCCCCGCCCCACGAGACCCAGTACTTC
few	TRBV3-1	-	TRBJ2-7	CASSQGEYEQYF	TGTGCCAGCAGCCAAGGGGAATACGAGCAGTACTTC
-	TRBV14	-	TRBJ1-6	CASSQDLASPLHF	TGTGCCAGCAGCCAAGATCTAGCCTCACCCCTCCACTTT
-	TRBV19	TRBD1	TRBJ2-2	CASSRGVTGSAGELFF	TGTGCCAGTAGCCGAGGTGTGACAGGGTCGGCCGGGGAGCTGTTTTTT
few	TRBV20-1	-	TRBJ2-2	CSAQFIQPANTGELFF	TGCAGTGCTCAGTTCATTCAGCCTGCGAACACCGGGGAGCTGTTTTTT
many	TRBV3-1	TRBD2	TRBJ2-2	CASSTRGDTGELFF	TGTGCCAGCAGCACCCGGGGGGACACCGGGGAGCTGTTTTTT
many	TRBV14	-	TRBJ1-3	CASSQEIVSGNTIYF	TGTGCCAGCAGCCAAGAGATTGTCTCTGGAAACACCATATATTTT
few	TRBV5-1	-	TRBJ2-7	CASSLVRGLDEQYF	TGCGCCAGCAGCTTGGTACGGGGTCTCGACGAGCAGTACTTC
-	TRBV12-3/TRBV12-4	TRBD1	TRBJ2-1	CASRLQGTFYNEQFF	TGTGCCAGCAGACTACAGGGGACATTTTACAATGAGCAGTTCTTC
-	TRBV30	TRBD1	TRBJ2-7	CAWRPGQAYEQYF	TGTGCCTGGAGGCCGGGACAGGCCTACGAGCAGTACTTC
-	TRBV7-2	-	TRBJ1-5	CASSLGGADQPQHF	TGTGCCAGCAGCTTAGGTGGGGCGGATCAGCCCCAGCATTTT
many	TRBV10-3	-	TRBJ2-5	CAISARGETQYF	TGTGCCATCAGTGCTCGCGGGGAGACCCAGTACTTC
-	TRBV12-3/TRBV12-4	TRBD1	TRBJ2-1	CASSFGTGINNEQFF	TGTGCCAGCAGTTTTGGGACAGGGATAAACAATGAGCAGTTCTTC